These T cell receptor beta chains were read from a single sample in a study of blood T cell repertoires in COVID-19. Only in-frame clones appear in the TCRdb table, and some are missing; sequencing was by immunoSEQ multiplex PCR. The sample has about 120,000 clones; about four fifths are singletons. What was sequenced was peripheral blood. Source of these receptors: an elderly woman with acute or convalescent COVID-19. CDR3s leave out the opening cysteine and the closing phenylalanine or tryptophan.

j_gene: TRBJ1-5
v_gene: TRBV15
CDR3aa: ATSRDFSNDQPQH

j_gene: TRBJ2-7
v_gene: TRBV6-5
CDR3aa: ASAPGQGPYEQY

j_gene: TRBJ1-2
v_gene: TRBV5-6
CDR3aa: ASSQTVNGYT

j_gene: TRBJ2-5
v_gene: TRBV30
CDR3aa: AWGQGAQETQY

j_gene: TRBJ1-4
v_gene: TRBV19
CDR3aa: ASSTSGQPGVKLF

j_gene: TRBJ2-1
v_gene: TRBV5-5
CDR3aa: ASSSGQSSYNEQF

j_gene: TRBJ2-7
v_gene: TRBV21-1
CDR3aa: ASSEPGGQGWGSYEQY

j_gene: TRBJ1-6
v_gene: TRBV19
CDR3aa: ASSEVPGQSPLH

j_gene: TRBJ2-5
v_gene: TRBV7-9
CDR3aa: ASSAGLGGGETQY

j_gene: TRBJ2-2
v_gene: TRBV11-3
CDR3aa: ASSLRAGGIGELF

j_gene: TRBJ2-3
v_gene: TRBV19
CDR3aa: ASSASGTDTQY

j_gene: TRBJ2-1
v_gene: TRBV9
CDR3aa: ASAEANSYNEQF

j_gene: TRBJ2-6
v_gene: TRBV5-1
CDR3aa: ASSETRDNSGANVLT

j_gene: TRBJ2-1
v_gene: TRBV12-5
CDR3aa: ASGFVRGDNEQF

j_gene: TRBJ1-2
v_gene: TRBV4-2
CDR3aa: ASSQDVAGRIYGYT

j_gene: TRBJ1-1
v_gene: TRBV11-2
CDR3aa: ASSATGNTEAF

j_gene: TRBJ2-7
v_gene: TRBV7-2
CDR3aa: ASILGQGAWYEQY

j_gene: TRBJ1-1
v_gene: TRBV19
CDR3aa: ASSAGQTNTEAF

j_gene: TRBJ2-1
v_gene: TRBV7-9
CDR3aa: ASSLAQGSFVEQF

j_gene: TRBJ1-6
v_gene: TRBV18
CDR3aa: ASSPSNSPLH

j_gene: TRBJ1-5
v_gene: TRBV24-1
CDR3aa: ATSEGSSNQPQH

j_gene: TRBJ2-1
v_gene: TRBV12-3/TRBV12-4
CDR3aa: ASSPTSYNEQF

j_gene: TRBJ2-3
v_gene: TRBV18
CDR3aa: ASSRGQSTDTQY

j_gene: TRBJ2-5
v_gene: TRBV6-6
CDR3aa: ASSYSQGVKTQY

j_gene: TRBJ1-1
v_gene: TRBV9
CDR3aa: ASSVALADSNTEAF